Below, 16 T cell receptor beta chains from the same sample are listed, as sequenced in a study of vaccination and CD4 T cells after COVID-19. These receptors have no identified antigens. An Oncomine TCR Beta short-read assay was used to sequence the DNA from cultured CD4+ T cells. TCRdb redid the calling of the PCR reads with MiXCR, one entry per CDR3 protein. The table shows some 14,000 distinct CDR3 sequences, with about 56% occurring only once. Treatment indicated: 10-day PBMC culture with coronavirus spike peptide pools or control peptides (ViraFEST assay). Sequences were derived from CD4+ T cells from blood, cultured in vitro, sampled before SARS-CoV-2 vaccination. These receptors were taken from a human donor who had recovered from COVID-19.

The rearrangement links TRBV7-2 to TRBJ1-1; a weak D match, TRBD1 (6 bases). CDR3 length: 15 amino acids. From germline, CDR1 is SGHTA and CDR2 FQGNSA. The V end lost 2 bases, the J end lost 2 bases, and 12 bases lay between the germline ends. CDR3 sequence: CASSLWGRGNTEAFF. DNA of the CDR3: TGTGCCAGCAGCTTATGGGGCAGGGGTAACACTGAAGCTTTCTTT. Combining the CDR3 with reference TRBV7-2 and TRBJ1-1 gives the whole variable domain GAGVSQSPSNKVTEKGKDVELRCDPISGHTALYWYRQSLGQGLEFLIYFQGNSAPDKSGLPSDRFSAERTGGSVSTLTIQRTQQEDSAVYLCASSLWGRGNTEAFFGQGTRLTVV.

The CDR3 spells CASSLNSGTLYGYTF. In DNA, the CDR3 is TGCGCCAGCAGCTTGAACTCCGGGACACTCTATGGCTACACCTTC. This sequence joins TRBV5-1 and TRBJ1-2; D is perhaps TRBD1 (6 bases). V was clipped by 1 base and J by 4 bases, with 14 bases between them. The germline gives CDR1 SGHRS, CDR2 YFSETQ. The CDR3 has 15 amino acids.

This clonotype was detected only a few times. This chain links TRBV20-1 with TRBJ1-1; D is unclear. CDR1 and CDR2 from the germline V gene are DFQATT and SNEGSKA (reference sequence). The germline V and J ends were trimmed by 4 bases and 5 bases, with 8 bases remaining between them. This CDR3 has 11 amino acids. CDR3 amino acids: CSAIMGTEAFF. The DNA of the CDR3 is TGCAGTGCTATCATGGGGACTGAAGCTTTCTTT.

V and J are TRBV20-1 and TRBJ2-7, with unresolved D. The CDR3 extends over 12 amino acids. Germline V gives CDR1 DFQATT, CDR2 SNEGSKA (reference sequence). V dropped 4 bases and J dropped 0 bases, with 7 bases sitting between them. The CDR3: CSATGSSYEQYF. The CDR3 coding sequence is TGCAGTGCTACCGGTAGCTCCTACGAGCAGTACTTC.

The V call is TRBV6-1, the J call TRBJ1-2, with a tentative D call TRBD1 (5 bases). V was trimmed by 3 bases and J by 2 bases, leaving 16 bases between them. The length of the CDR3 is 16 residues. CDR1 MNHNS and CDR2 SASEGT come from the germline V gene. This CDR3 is CASSEVPRDKNYGYTF. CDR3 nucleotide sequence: TGTGCCAGCAGTGAGGTGCCCAGGGATAAAAACTATGGCTACACCTTC.

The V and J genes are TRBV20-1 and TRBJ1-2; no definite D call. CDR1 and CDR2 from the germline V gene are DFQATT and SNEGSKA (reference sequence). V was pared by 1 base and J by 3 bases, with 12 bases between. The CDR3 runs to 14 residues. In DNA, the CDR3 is TGCAGTGCTAGAGGAGTCATTTCCGACTATGGCTACACCTTC. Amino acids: CSARGVISDYGYTF.

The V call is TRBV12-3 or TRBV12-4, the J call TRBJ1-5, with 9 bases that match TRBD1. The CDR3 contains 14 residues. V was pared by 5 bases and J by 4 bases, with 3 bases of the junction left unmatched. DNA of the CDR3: TGTGCCAGCAGTACAGACAGGGGGAATCAGCCCCAGCATTTT. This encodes CASSTDRGNQPQHF.

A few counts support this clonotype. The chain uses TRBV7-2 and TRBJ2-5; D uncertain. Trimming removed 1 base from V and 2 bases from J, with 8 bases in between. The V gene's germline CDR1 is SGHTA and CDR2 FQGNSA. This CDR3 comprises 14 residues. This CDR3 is CASSLGVLQETQYF. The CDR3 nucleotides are TGTGCCAGCAGCTTAGGGGTATTGCAAGAGACCCAGTACTTC.

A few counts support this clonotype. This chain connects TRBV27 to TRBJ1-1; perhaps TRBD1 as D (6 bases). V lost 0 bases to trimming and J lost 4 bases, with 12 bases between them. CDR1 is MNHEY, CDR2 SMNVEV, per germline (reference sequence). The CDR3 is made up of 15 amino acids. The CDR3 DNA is TGTGCCAGCAGTTTATCTGGGGGCGCCGGCACTGAAGCTTTCTTT. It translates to CASSLSGGAGTEAFF.

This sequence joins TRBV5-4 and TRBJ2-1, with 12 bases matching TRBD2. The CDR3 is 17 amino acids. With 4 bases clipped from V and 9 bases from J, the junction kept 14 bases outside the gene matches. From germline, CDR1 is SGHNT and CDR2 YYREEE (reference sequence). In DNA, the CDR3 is TGTGCCAGCAGCATCCACTCTAGCGGGAGGGCCCAACGTGAGCAGTTCTTC. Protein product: CASSIHSSGRAQREQFF.

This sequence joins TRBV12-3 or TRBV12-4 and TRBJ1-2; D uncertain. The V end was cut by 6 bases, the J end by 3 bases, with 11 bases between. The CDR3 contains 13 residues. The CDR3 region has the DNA TGTGCCAGCAGACAAACCCGGGACTATGGCTACACCTTC. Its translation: CASRQTRDYGYTF.

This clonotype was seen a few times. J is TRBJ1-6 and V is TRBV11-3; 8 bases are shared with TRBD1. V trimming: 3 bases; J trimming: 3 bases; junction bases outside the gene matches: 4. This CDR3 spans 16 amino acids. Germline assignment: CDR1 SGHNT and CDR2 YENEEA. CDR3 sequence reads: CASSLGQAGYNSPLHF. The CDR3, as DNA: TGTGCCAGCAGCTTGGGACAGGCTGGCTATAATTCACCCCTCCACTTT.

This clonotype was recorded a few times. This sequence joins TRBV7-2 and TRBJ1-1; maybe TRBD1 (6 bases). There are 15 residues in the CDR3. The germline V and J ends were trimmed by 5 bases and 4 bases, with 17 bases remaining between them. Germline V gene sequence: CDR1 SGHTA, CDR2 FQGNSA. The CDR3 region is CASSRGGRRGTEAFF. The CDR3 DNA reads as TGTGCCAGCAGCCGAGGGGGGCGCAGAGGCACTGAAGCTTTCTTT. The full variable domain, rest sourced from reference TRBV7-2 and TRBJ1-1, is GAGVSQSPSNKVTEKGKDVELRCDPISGHTALYWYRQSLGQGLEFLIYFQGNSAPDKSGLPSDRFSAERTGGSVSTLTIQRTQQEDSAVYLCASSRGGRRGTEAFFGQGTRLTVV.

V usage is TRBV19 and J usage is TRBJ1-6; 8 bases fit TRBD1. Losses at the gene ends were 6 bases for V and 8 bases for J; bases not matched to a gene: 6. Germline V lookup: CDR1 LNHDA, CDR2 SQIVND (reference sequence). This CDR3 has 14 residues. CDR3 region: CASRSDRGDSPLHF. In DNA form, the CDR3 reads TGTGCCAGTAGGTCAGACAGGGGTGATTCACCCCTCCACTTT.

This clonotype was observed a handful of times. The chain's CDR3 is CSATTVNEQYF. CDR3 nucleotides: TGCAGTGCCACCACCGTCAACGAGCAGTACTTC. J is TRBJ2-7 and V is TRBV20-1; D is ambiguous. Germline CDR1 DFQATT, CDR2 SNEGSKA (reference sequence). There are 11 residues in the CDR3. V was shortened by 6 bases and J by 5 bases, with 11 bases between the two germline ends.

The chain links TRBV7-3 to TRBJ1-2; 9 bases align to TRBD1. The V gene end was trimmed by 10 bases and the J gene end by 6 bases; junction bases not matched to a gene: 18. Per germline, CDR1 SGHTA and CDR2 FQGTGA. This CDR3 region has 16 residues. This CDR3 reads CANSFLRDREYDGYTF. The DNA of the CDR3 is TGTGCCAACTCCTTCTTACGGGACAGGGAGTATGATGGCTACACCTTC.